This T cell receptor (beta chain) was captured in a study of STAT3 mutations in large granular lymphocyte leukemia (dated by TCRdb to between 2018 and 2021). About the study as a whole: Canonical activating STAT3 mutations were detected in roughly half of the longitudinally sequenced T-LGLL patients. One or more immunosuppressive therapy regimens were given to more than half of T-LGLL patients, and hematologic response was seen in around two fifths of the treated patients. Patients were sequenced at roughly 3.8 time points on average, with the number of samplings per patient ranging from 2 to 8. From an initial cohort of 200 or so LGL patients, roughly 20 representative T-LGLL cases were chosen for longitudinal sequencing of TCRbeta and STAT3. Patients with T-cell large granular lymphocyte leukemia underwent serial deep sequencing of TCRbeta CDR3 and STAT3 to reconstruct clonal hierarchy and dynamics. Two patients with natural killer LGL leukemia were also sequenced longitudinally as controls within the study.

Via the germline V gene, CDR1 is MNHEY and CDR2 SVGAGI. Trimmed from V: 10 bases; trimmed from J: 2 bases; junction bases lacking a gene match: 10. From the cysteine up to the phenylalanine, the CDR3 has a length of 14 residues. The DNA shown is the 42-base CDR3, in frame from base 1. The same DNA, extracted from blood mononuclear cells, served for both TCR sequencing and STAT3 sequencing. General findings and caveats noted by the study authors: All T-LGLL patients had at least one immunodominant TCRbeta clonotype, and roughly half had multiple immunodominant subclonotypes. Since codominant clonotypes persisted in some patients, a small but highly pathogenic clone may have gone undetected. TCR clonotype switching after therapy was seen in about 35% of the 18 patients, with all newly emerging clones being STAT3 wild type. The linking of therapy response to changes in TCR clonal burden was complicated by variable intervals between samplings and differing treatment regimens. Dominant TCR clone burden was found to exceed STAT3 mutant burden in several patients, suggesting that STAT3 mutation arose secondarily within a pre-expanded clone. Because no samples were available when a clone first appeared, clonal expansion was inferred from samplings taken at other points.

Comments on this clone: This receptor's antigen is unknown. No base quality information exists; no much larger clone differs at one position.

TCRbeta libraries were sequenced on an Illumina MiSeq, averaging roughly 41,000 productive templates per sample. Multiplex PCR amplification was used to generate TCRbeta CDR3 libraries with the immunoSEQ assay. In the original analysis: Repertoire diversity was calculated as previously defined, and values close to 0 indicated extremely monoclonal samples. TCRdb mirrors the immuneACCESS table, restricted to in-frame sequences. Some clones are absent from its copies; in checked studies, under half trace to an unresolved V gene, and the reason for the others is unknown. V and J calls and clone size come straight from that table; D and trimming were deduced from the DNA. Across this sample there are 15,000 to 19,000 clones, with about nine tenths seen only once. The ten top clones hold around 8.6% of the sample.

In this chain, TRBV6-5 is recombined with TRBJ2-7, with TRBD2 identical over 8 junction bases. Sequenced material: peripheral blood mononuclear cells. The sequence derives from a woman between 45 and 60 years old with T-cell large granular lymphocyte leukemia. Some clones in this sample may be carry-over from other donors' samples. The age is the age at diagnosis. The CDR3 protein is CATLLADPPYEQYF. The DNA sequence is TGTGCCACCTTACTAGCGGACCCTCCCTACGAGCAGTACTTC.